This T cell receptor (beta chain) is drawn from a study of cytomegalovirus exposure and HLA in healthy donors. V lost 4 bases and J 7 bases, leaving 12 bases between the germline ends. Germline CDR1 reads SGHDT; CDR2 reads YYEEEE. The CDR3 has 12 residues. Study-wide results and limits: Later work found most CMV-associated TCR beta chains apparently HLA-restricted. Across donors, sequencing depth was assumed by presence/absence analyses to be roughly uniform. A missense variant in DCLRE1C was later tied to TCR beta V- and J-gene trimming.

Primers for the PCR totalled 60 Vbeta and 13 Jbeta. Some clones are missing from TCRdb's copy, which holds only in-frame ones; the method was immunoSEQ multiplex PCR. Here the sample spans fewer than 200,000 clones, about four fifths being singletons. Regarding this clone: Its antigen is undetermined.

Sequencing was done on a sample of PBMCs. The J gene is TRBJ2-7, the V gene TRBV5-6; TRBD2 is a possible D gene (5 bases). The clonotype comes from a woman younger than 35 in good health and CMV-seropositive. Here the CDR3 DNA reads TGTGCCAGCAGCACGGGGTCGTTTGAGCAGTACTTC. This codes for CASSTGSFEQYF.